This TCR beta chain is from a study of T cells after yellow fever vaccination. This clonotype appeared many times. With 3 bases clipped from V and 7 bases from J, the junction kept 10 bases outside the gene matches. Germline CDR1 is SGHRS and CDR2 is YFSETQ. The CDR3 sequence is 15 residues long. TCRdb ran MiXCR on the 5' RACE reads and lists one entry per CDR3 protein. The top ten clones hold 1.1% of a sample with about 230,000 distinct CDR3 sequences, approximately 6.8% of them seen once. The chain employs TRBV5-1 and TRBJ2-1, with TRBD2 identical over 7 bases. The receptor comes from a man younger than 45 who received the YFV17D yellow fever vaccine. This material consisted of CD4+ T cells sorted from PBMCs, taken on the day of the yellow fever booster vaccination. DNA of the CDR3: TGCGCCAGCAGCTCGGGTTTGCGGGAGCTGAATGAGCAGTTCTTC. It specifies CASSSGLRELNEQFF.